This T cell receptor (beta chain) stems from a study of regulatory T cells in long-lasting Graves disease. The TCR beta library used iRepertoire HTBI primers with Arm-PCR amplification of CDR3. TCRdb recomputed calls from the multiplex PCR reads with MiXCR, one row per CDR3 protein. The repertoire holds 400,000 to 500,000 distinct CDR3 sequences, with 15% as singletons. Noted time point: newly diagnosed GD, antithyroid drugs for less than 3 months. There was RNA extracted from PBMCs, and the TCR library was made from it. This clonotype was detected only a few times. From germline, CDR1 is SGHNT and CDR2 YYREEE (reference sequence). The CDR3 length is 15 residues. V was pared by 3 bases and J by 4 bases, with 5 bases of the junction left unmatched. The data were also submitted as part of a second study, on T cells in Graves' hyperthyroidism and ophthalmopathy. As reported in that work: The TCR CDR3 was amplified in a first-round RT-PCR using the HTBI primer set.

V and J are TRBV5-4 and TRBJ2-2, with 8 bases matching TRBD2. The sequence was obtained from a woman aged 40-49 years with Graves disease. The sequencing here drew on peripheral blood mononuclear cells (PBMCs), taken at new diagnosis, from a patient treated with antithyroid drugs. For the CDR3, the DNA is TGTGCCAGCAGCTCTGGCGCGGGAGGCACCGGGGAGCTGTTTTTT. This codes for CASSSGAGGTGELFF.